This T cell receptor (beta chain) stems from a study of T cells in Graves' hyperthyroidism and ophthalmopathy. CDR1 and CDR2 (germline): MNHEY, SVGEGT. Trimming left V 1 base short and J 8 bases short, with 6 bases between. This CDR3 has 12 residues. This clonotype occurred a few times. Researchers took RNA transcripts and amplified the TCR beta CDR3 regions from them. The TCR CDR3 first-round RT-PCR relied on the HTBI primer set. TCRdb processed the multiplex PCR reads anew with MiXCR; each CDR3 protein has one entry. The sample lists hundreds of thousands of distinct CDR3 sequences; approximately 15% were seen once.

Sequenced material: blood. The origin of this receptor is a woman between 18 and 29 years old with Graves' hyperthyroidism. The chain employs TRBV6-2 or TRBV6-3 and TRBJ2-1; D unclear. CDR3 in amino acids: CASSYFGYEQFF. The CDR3 DNA reads TGTGCCAGCAGTTACTTTGGGTATGAGCAGTTCTTC.